This TCR beta chain emerged from a study of T-cell memory formation after mild COVID-19 (dated by TCRdb to about 2021). At the level of the whole study: Most TCR sequence clusters were specific to one of the two donors. In a couple of donors, T-cell clones that expanded and contracted after mild COVID-19 were tracked by sequencing TCRalpha and TCRbeta repertoires over time. The cohort comprised two young, previously healthy adult volunteers, one female and one male. Study-wide findings and limitations: The detection of some responding clones in pre-infection memory suggests that pre-existing cross-reactive memory T cells joined the SARS-CoV-2 response. Contracting CD4+ clones appeared mostly in the CM and EM memory subsets, whereas CD8+ clones were enriched in EMRA. The second-wave clones that peaked on day 37 were not confirmed to be SARS-CoV-2 specific. Clones contracting from day 15 to 85 had balanced CD4/CD8 phenotypes, while a second wave expanding from day 15 to 37 was biased towards CD4+. Only two mild cases were covered by the study, and larger cohorts that include severe cases with pre-infection samples were considered necessary.

PBMCs were isolated by Ficoll-Paque density gradient centrifugation. The sequencer listed for this sample is Illumina NovaSeq 6000. cDNA libraries for TCRalpha and TCRbeta were prepared by 5'RACE using constant-segment primers, with sample barcodes and unique molecular identifiers added. Trizol reagent was used to extract RNA from every sample. Library amplification was performed in two PCR steps, and a second sample barcode and Illumina TruSeq adapters were introduced in the second step. The libraries were sequenced on an Illumina NovaSeq using 2 x 150 bp paired-end reads. Per the original workflow: Reads were demultiplexed and collapsed into UMI-guided consensus sequences with migec v1.2.7. Using mixcr v2.1.11, UMI consensuses were aligned to TRA and TRB V and J templates and then assembled into clonotypes. Clonotypes were classified as expanded or contracted when called significant by both edgeR and NoisET, with noise models trained on biological replicates. For edgeR calls, the thresholds were a false discovery rate-adjusted p below 0.01 and a log2 fold-change of 1. PCA with hierarchical clustering of max-normalized trajectories of the 1000 most abundant clonotypes was used as exploratory dynamics analysis. The CD4 or CD8 phenotype of responding clones was assigned using the separately sequenced CD4+ and CD8+ repertoires. In-frame beta chains were kept once TCRdb had trimmed the public reads at Q25 with fastp and called clones with MiXCR. Every entry covers one CDR3 protein and lists the most common genes and DNA from its rows. TCRdb, rather than the study authors, made the V and J calls. Here the sample has roughly 160,000 distinct CDR3 sequences; 9.5% to 13% occur a single time. The ten largest clones take up less than 4% of the sample.

In regard to this clonotype: The antigen it recognizes is unknown. Base qualities were left out, and no much larger clone turns up one base away.

Sequenced sample: PBMCs or a T cell subset sorted from them (not recorded which). The source of this sequence is a man between 18 and 29 years old who had mild COVID-19 (a few samples of this study predate the infection). The sample titles of this study are shuffled in the database, so cell type and time point are left out; the donor was told from shared clones.

Here is the DNA: TGTGCCAGCAGTTTAGGAGGCCTGACGAACACTGAAGCTTTCTTT. It translates as CASSLGGLTNTEAFF. The sequence joins TRBV28 to TRBJ1-1; the D segment cannot be called with confidence. The germline V gene yields MDHEN for CDR1 and SYDVKM for CDR2. The cysteine opens and the phenylalanine closes a CDR3 of 15 amino acids. The DNA shown is the 45-base CDR3, in frame from base 1. V is pared back by 2 bases and J by 1 base, with 11 bases lying between the germline termini. Reference TRBV28 and TRBJ1-1 genes cover what lies past the CDR3, so the full variable domain is DVKVTQSSRYLVKRTGEKVFLECVQDMDHENMFWYRQDPGLGLRLIYFSYDVKMKEKGDIPEGYSVSREKKERFSLILESASTNQTSMYLCASSLGGLTNTEAFFGQGTRLTVV.